This T cell receptor beta chain was identified during a study of blood T cell repertoires in COVID-19. Study-level information: Collection of acute and convalescent COVID-19 samples took place in the United States, Italy and Spain. The cDNA or gDNA used as material had been derived from T cells, B-cell-depleted T cells, or PBMCs.

Original data processing: The authors estimated nucleated cell counts from reference gene primer amplification. Sequencing used immunoSEQ multiplex PCR; TCRdb keeps in-frame clones, though not all of them. V and J calls and clone size follow that table, whereas D and trimming were derived from the DNA. There are tens of thousands of clones in the sample; 85% to 95% occur only once, and roughly 2.3% lies in the top ten. Trimming pared 9 bases from V and 0 bases from J, leaving 14 bases between. Germline assignment: CDR1 KGHDR and CDR2 SFDVKD. The CDR3 contains 15 residues. Sequenced sample: peripheral blood. The TCR comes from a human donor with active COVID-19. The donor label of this sample is uncertain. This sequence joins TRBV24-1 and TRBJ2-1; D is possibly TRBD1 (6 bases). This CDR3 is CATGRRTASYNEQFF. The CDR3 DNA sequence: TGTGCCACCGGCCGGAGGACAGCCTCCTACAATGAGCAGTTCTTC.